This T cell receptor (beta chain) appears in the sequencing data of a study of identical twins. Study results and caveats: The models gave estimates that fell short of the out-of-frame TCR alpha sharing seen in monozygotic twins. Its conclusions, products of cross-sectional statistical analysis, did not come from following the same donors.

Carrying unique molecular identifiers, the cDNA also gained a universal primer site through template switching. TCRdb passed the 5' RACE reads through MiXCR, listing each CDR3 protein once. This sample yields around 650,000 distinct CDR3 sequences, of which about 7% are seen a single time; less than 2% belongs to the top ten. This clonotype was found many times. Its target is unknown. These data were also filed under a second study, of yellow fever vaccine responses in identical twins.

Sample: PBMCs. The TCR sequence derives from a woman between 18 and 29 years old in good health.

The DNA for the CDR3 is TGTGCCAGCAGCCCCCGTTACAATGAGCAGTTCTTC. Encoded protein: CASSPRYNEQFF. This rearrangement joins TRBV3-1 to TRBJ2-1; D uncertain. CDR1 LGHDT and CDR2 YNNKEL come from the germline V gene (reference sequence). The CDR3 covers 12 residues. The V gene lost 4 bases and the J gene lost 4 bases, with 5 bases spanning the gap.